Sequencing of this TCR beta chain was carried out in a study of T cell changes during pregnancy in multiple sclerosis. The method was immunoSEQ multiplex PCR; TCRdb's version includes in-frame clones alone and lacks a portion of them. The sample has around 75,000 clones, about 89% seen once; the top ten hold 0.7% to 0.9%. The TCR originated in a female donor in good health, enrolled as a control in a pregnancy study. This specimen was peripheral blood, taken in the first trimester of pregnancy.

CDR3 coding DNA: TGTGCCAGCAGCTTAGCGGCGGGGGGTGGCACTGAAGCTTTCTTT. Translating gives CASSLAAGGGTEAFF. V and J are TRBV11-2 and TRBJ1-1, with D maybe TRBD1 (5 bases). V lost 1 base to trimming and J lost 4 bases, with 13 bases between them. Germline V gives CDR1 SGHAT, CDR2 FQNNGV. The CDR3 has 15 residues.